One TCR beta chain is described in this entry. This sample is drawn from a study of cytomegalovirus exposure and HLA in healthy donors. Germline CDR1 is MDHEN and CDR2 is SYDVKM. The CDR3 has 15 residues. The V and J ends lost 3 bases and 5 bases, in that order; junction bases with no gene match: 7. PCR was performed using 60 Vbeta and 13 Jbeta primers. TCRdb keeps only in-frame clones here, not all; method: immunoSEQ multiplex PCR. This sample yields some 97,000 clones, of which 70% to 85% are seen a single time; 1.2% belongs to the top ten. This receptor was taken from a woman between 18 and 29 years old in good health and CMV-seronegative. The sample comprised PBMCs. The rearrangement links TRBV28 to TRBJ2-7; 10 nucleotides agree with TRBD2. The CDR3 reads CASSFPVAGGHEQYF. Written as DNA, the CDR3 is TGTGCCAGCAGTTTCCCGGTAGCGGGGGGCCACGAGCAGTACTTC.